Listed here is a single T cell receptor beta chain. Authors' methods: Estimated nucleated cell counts came from reference gene primer amplification. The assay was immunoSEQ multiplex PCR, and TCRdb's table has in-frame clones only and misses some. The V and J calls and clone size are taken from that table; D and trimming were inferred from the DNA. The data contain about 120,000 clones, approximately 81% of them singletons. These data are taken from a study of blood T cell repertoires in COVID-19. Overall study context: Sites across the United States, Italy and Spain contributed samples from acute and convalescent COVID-19.

The CDR3 extends over 15 amino acids. Trimming removed 2 bases from V and 4 bases from J; junction bases left unmatched: 7. Germline values: CDR1 LGHDT, CDR2 YNNKEL (reference sequence). The sequenced sample consisted of peripheral blood. This clonotype originated in a man aged 35 to 55 with acute or convalescent COVID-19. V usage is TRBV3-1 (or the pseudogene TRBV3-2) and J usage is TRBJ2-7; 8 bases are a match to TRBD2. CDR3 nucleotide sequence: TGTGCCAGCAGCCAATATTACGGGGGGGGTTACGAGCAGTACTTC. Its protein product is CASSQYYGGGYEQYF.